The source of this T cell receptor beta chain is a study of T cell repertoires in cytomegalovirus infection. This clonotype appeared a few times. Its antigen is currently unknown. This CDR3 comprises 21 residues. Germline V gene data show CDR1 as SGHKS and CDR2 as YYEKEE (reference sequence). The V and J ends lost 0 bases and 0 bases, in that order; junction bases with no gene match: 14. MiXCR, run by TCRdb on the reads, gives a single entry per CDR3 protein. Among around 540,000 distinct CDR3 sequences listed, 33% were seen once. Sequencing used cultured PBMCs, obtained from culture after CMV antigen stimulation. The TCR originated in a human donor in good health (CMV status not recorded). Some clones in this sample may be carry-over from other donors' samples. This chain links TRBV5-5 with TRBJ2-2, with TRBD2 matching over 10 bases. The CDR3 region is CASSLALRASGSPSNTGELFF. DNA of the CDR3: TGTGCCAGCAGCTTGGCCCTCCGGGCTAGCGGGAGCCCGTCGAACACCGGGGAGCTGTTTTTT.